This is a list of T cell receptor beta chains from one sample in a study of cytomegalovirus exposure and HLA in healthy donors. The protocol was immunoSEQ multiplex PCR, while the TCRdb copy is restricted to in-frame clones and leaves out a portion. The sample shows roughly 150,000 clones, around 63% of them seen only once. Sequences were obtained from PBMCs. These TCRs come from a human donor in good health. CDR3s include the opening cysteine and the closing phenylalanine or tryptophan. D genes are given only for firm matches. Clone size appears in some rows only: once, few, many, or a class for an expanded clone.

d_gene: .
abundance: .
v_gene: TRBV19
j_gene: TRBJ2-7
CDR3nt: TGTGCCAGTAGTATGCCTGGGCACCAAAGCTCCTACGAGCAGTACTTC
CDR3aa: CASSMPGHQSSYEQYF

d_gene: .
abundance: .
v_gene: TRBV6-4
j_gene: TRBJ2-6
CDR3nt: TGTGCCAGCAGTGATACGGGGTCCTCTGGGGCCAACGTCCTGACTTTC
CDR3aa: CASSDTGSSGANVLTF

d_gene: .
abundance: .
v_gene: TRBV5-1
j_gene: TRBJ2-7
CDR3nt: TGCGCCAGCAGTTTTGCAATCGACGGAGCTCCAGACGAGCAGTACTTC
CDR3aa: CASSFAIDGAPDEQYF

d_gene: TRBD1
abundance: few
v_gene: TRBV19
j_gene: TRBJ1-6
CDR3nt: TGTGCCAGTAGTTCGGACAGGGGGAATTCACCCCTCCACTTT
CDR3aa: CASSSDRGNSPLHF

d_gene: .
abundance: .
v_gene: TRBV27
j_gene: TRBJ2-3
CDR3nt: TGTGCCAGCAGTCAACGACTGGCGGGCACAGATACGCAGTATTTT
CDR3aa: CASSQRLAGTDTQYF

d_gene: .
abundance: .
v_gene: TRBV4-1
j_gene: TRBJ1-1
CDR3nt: TGCGCCAGCAGCCAAGAGTCAAGGGGGGGTAACACTGAAGCTTTCTTT
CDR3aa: CASSQESRGGNTEAFF

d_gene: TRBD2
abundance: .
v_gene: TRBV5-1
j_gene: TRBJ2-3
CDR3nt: TGCGCCAGCAGCCGGACTAGCGGAGCTAGCAAGGATACGCAGTATTTT
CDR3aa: CASSRTSGASKDTQYF

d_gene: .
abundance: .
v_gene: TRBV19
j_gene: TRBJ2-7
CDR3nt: TGTGCCAGTGCTAGAACGGCAGACTCCTACGAGCAGTACTTC
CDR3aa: CASARTADSYEQYF

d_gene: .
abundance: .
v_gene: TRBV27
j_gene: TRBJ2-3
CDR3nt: TGTGCCAGCAGCCGGAGCGGAGGGTCCACAGATACGCAGTATTTT
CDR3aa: CASSRSGGSTDTQYF

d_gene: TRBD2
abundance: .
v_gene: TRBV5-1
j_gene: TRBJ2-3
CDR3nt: TGCGCCAGCAGCTTGGCGCCGCGGGGGGCCACAGATACGCAGTATTTT
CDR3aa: CASSLAPRGATDTQYF

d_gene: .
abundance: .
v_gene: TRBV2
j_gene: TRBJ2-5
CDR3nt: TGTGCCAGCAGTAGCGGTCTGGAGACCCAGTACTTC
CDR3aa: CASSSGLETQYF

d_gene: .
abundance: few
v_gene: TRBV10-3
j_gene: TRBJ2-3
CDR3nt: TGTGCCATCAGTGAGTTTTCAAACACAGATACGCAGTATTTT
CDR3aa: CAISEFSNTDTQYF

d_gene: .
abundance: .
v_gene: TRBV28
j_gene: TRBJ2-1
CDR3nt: TGTGCCAGCAGTACTAGTGGTGGCTACAATGAGCAGTTCTTC
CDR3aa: CASSTSGGYNEQFF

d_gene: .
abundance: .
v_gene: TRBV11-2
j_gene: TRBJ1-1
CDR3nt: TGTGCCAGCAGCTTAGTTACCGGGGGAGGCACTGAAGCTTTCTTT
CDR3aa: CASSLVTGGGTEAFF

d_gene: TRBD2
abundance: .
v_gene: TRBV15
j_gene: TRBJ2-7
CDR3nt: TGTGCCACCAGCCAACCAAGGCTAGCGGGTTCCGAGCAGTACTTC
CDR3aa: CATSQPRLAGSEQYF

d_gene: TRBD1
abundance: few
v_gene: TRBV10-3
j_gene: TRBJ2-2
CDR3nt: TGTGCCATCAGCCCGACAGGGATGAACACCGGGGAGCTGTTTTTT
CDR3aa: CAISPTGMNTGELFF

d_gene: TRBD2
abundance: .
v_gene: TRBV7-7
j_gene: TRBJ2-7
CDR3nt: TGTGCTAGCAGCTTAGGGACTAGCGGGATGTCGACGCAGTACTTC
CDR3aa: CASSLGTSGMSTQYF

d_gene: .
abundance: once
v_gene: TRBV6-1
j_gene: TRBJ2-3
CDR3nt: TGTGCCAGCAGTGAAGCTAGCGCGACAGATACGCAGTATTTT
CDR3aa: CASSEASATDTQYF

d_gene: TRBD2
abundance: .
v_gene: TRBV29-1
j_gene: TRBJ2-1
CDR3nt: TGCAGCGTTGGGATAGCGGGAAATGAGCAGTTCTTC
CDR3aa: CSVGIAGNEQFF

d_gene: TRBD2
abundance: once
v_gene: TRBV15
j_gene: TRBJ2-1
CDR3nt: TGTGCCACCAGCAGGCGGACTAGCGGCGACAATGAGCAGTTCTTC
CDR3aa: CATSRRTSGDNEQFF

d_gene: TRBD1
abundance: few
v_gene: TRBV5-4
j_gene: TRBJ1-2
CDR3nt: TGTGCCAGCAGCCCGGGACAGGGCTTGGGTGGCTACACCTTC
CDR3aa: CASSPGQGLGGYTF

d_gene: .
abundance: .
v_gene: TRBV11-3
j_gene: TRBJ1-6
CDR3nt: TGTGCCAGCAGCTTAGGCCAGGGGCCGCCACCCCTCCACTTT
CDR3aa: CASSLGQGPPPLHF

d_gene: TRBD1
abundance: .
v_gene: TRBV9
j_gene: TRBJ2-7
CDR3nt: TGTGCCAGCAGCCTTGGACAGGGTGGGTACGAGCAGTACTTC
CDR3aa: CASSLGQGGYEQYF

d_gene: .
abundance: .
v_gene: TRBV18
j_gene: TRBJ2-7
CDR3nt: TGTGCCAGCTCACCAGCAGGGTCCGACGAGCAGTACTTC
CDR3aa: CASSPAGSDEQYF

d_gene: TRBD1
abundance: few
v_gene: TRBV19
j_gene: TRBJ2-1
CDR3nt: TGTGCCAGTAGACCTGGGACAGGGGAGGTCAATGAGCAGTTCTTC
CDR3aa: CASRPGTGEVNEQFF

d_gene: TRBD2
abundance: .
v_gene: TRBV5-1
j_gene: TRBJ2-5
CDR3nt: TGCGCCAGCAGCTTGGATGCGCGGGGGCAAGAGACCCAGTACTTC
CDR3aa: CASSLDARGQETQYF

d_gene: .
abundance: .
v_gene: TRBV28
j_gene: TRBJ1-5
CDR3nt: TGTGCCAGCAGTTCCGGGAGTTTTAGCAATCAGCCCCAGCATTTT
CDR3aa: CASSSGSFSNQPQHF

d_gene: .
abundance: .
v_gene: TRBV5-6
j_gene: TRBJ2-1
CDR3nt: TGTGCCAGCAGCTCCAATTATCAAGTGCAGTACAATGAGCAGTTCTTC
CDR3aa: CASSSNYQVQYNEQFF

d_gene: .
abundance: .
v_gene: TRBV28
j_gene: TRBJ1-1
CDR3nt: TGTGCCAGCAGTGAATCACTGGGGTGGACAGAGTATAACACTGAAGCTTTCTTT
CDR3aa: CASSESLGWTEYNTEAFF

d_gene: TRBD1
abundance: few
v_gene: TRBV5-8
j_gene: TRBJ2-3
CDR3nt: TGTGCCAGCAGCTCCGGACAGGGTTTGACAGATACGCAGTATTTT
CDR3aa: CASSSGQGLTDTQYF

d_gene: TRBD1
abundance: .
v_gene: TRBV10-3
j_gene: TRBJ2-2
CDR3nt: TGTGCCATCAGGAAGGAGCGGGACAGGGGGCCTGTAGGGACCGGGGAGCTGTTTTTT
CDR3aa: CAIRKERDRGPVGTGELFF

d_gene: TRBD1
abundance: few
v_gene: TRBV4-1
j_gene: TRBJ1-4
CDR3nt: TGCGCCAGCAGCCAACCACAGGGGCGCAGGGAAAAACTGTTTTTT
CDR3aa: CASSQPQGRREKLFF

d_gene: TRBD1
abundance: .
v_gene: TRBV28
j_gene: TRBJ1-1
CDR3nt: TGTGCCAGCAGTTTGGGGACAGTACTTTACACTGAAGCTTTCTTT
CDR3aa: CASSLGTVLYTEAFF

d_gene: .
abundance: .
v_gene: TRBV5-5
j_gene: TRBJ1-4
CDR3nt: TGTGCCAGCAGCTACCGACTAGGGGAAAAACTGTTTTTT
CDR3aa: CASSYRLGEKLFF

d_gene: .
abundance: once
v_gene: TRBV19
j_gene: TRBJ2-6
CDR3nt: TGTGCCAGTAGTATGGGTACAGGGACGTCTGGGGCCAACGTCCTGACTTTC
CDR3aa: CASSMGTGTSGANVLTF

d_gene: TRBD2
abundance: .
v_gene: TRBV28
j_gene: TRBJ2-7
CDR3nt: TGTGCCAGCAGTTTTGCGGGAGAGAGGAACGAGCAGTACTTC
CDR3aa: CASSFAGERNEQYF

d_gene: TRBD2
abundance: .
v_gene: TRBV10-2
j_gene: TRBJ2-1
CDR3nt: TGCGCCAGCAAAGGAGAGACTAGCGGGAGAAATGAGCAGTTCTTC
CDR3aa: CASKGETSGRNEQFF

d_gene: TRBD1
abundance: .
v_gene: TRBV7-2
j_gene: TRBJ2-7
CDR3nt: TGTGCCAGCAGCTTAACAGGGGTAAACTCCTACGAGCAGTACTTC
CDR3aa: CASSLTGVNSYEQYF

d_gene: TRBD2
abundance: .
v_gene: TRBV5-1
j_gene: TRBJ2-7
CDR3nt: TGCGCCAGCAGCCCGCTGGCGGGAGGGCCTCACGAGCAGTACTTC
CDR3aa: CASSPLAGGPHEQYF

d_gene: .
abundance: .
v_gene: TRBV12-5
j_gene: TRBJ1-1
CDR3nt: TGTGCTAGTGGCCCGGACAGTAACACTGAAGCTTTCTTT
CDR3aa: CASGPDSNTEAFF

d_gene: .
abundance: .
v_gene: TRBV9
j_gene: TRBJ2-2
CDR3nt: TGTGCCAGCAGCGTATTAGCGAGTAACACCGGGGAGCTGTTTTTT
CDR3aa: CASSVLASNTGELFF

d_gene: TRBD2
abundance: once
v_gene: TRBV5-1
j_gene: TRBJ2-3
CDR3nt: TGCGCCAGCAGCTCTACTAGCGCCGGGGATACGCAGTATTTT
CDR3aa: CASSSTSAGDTQYF

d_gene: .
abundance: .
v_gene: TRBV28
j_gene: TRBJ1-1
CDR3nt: TGTGCCAGCAGTTTTGGAGGTGTATATATGAACACTGAAGCTTTCTTT
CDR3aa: CASSFGGVYMNTEAFF

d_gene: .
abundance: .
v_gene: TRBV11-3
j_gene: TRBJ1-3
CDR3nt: TGTGCCAGCAGCTCGGATGGACTGGCTGGAAACACCATATATTTT
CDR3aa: CASSSDGLAGNTIYF

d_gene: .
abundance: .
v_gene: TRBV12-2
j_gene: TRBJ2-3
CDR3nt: TGTGCAAGTCGCCCCCTGGGAGGGCCGTACGTTACGCAGTATTTT
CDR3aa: CASRPLGGPYVTQYF

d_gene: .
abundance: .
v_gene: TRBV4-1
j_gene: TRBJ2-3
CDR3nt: TGCGCCAGCAGCCTGGACAGTTTCGAACCAGATACGCAGTATTTT
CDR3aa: CASSLDSFEPDTQYF

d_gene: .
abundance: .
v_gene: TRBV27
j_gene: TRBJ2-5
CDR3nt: TGTGCCAGCAGTGGCAGGATTGGGACCCAGTACTTC
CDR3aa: CASSGRIGTQYF

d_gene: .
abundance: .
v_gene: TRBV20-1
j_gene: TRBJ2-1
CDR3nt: TGCAGTGCTAGGAGGGGGAATGAGCAGTTCTTC
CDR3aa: CSARRGNEQFF

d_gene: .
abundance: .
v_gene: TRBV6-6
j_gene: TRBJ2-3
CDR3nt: TGTGCCAGCAGTTACTCGGGGGCTAGCACAGATACGCAGTATTTT
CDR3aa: CASSYSGASTDTQYF

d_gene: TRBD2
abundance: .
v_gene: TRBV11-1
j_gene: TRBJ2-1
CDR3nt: TGTGCCAGCAGCATCCCCGGGATAGGGACTAGCGGGGACAATGAGCAGTTCTTC
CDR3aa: CASSIPGIGTSGDNEQFF